The clone carrying this TCR beta chain was counted ten times or more. These data originate in a study of T cell repertoires in cytomegalovirus infection. TCRdb called the reads again in MiXCR, with one record for every CDR3 protein. The sample contains 200,000 to 300,000 distinct CDR3 sequences, around an eighth of which appear only once. Germline CDR1 is MDHEN and CDR2 is SYDVKM. Germline trimming cut 5 bases from V and 7 bases from J; bases unmatched to any gene: 13. The CDR3 length is 16 residues. The sequence derives from a human donor in good health (CMV status not recorded). Some clones in this sample may be carry-over from other donors' samples. The sample consisted of PBMCs. The J gene is TRBJ2-5, the V gene TRBV28; 10 positions match TRBD1. The CDR3 region has the DNA TGTGCCAGCAGTGCCCCCTGGACAGGGGGGTCAAGGACCCAGTACTTC. It codes for CASSAPWTGGSRTQYF.